The rows below give T cell receptor beta chains drawn from one sample of a study of shared clonotypes between healthy human individuals. Libraries were prepared by immunoSEQ multiplex PCR; TCRdb keeps only in-frame clonotypes and omits some of them. Here the sample spans about 690,000 clones, about 90% being singletons. Material for sequencing was memory CD8+ T cells from PBMCs. The receptors come from a man aged 18 to 29 in good health. Some clones in this sample may be carry-over from other donors' samples. The CDR3 runs from the conserved cysteine through the conserved F or W. D genes are given only for firm matches. Part of the rows lack a size; the others show once, few, many or a class for expanded clones.

j_call clone_size v_call d_call cdr3_nt cdr3_aa
TRBJ1-2 NA TRBV5-3 NA TGTGCCAGCAGCTTGGCCGAGGTTTCCTATGGCTACACCTTC CASSLAEVSYGYTF
TRBJ2-7 NA TRBV7-8 NA TGTGCCAGCAGCGCTGCAGGGCGGGTGGCCGAGCAGTACTTC CASSAAGRVAEQYF
TRBJ1-1 NA TRBV19 NA TGTGCCAGTAGCGCCTACGAGGGCACTGAAGCTTTCTTT CASSAYEGTEAFF
TRBJ1-1 NA TRBV9 TRBD1 TGTGCCAGCAGCCCCTTGAACAGGGGCACTGAAGCTTTCTTT CASSPLNRGTEAFF
TRBJ1-1 NA TRBV6-1 NA TGTGCCAGCAGCCGAGCCACTGAAGCTTTCTTT CASSRATEAFF
TRBJ2-4 NA TRBV6-6 TRBD1 TGTGCCAGCGTTCCCGGGACAGGGAACGCCAAAAACATTCAGTACTTC CASVPGTGNAKNIQYF
TRBJ2-1 NA TRBV7-9 NA TGTGCCAGCAGCTTTACAGGACCTTACAATGAGCAGTTCTTC CASSFTGPYNEQFF
TRBJ1-1 few TRBV9 NA TGTGCCAGCAGCCCCGGGGCTGGCACTGAAGCTTTCTTT CASSPGAGTEAFF
TRBJ1-4 NA TRBV2 NA TGTGCCAGCAGTGAAAGGAAAGGGGACCGACGAATTAACGGAGAAAAACTGTTTTTT CASSERKGDRRINGEKLFF
TRBJ2-7 NA TRBV7-2 TRBD1 TGTGCCAGCAGCTTAGGGACAGGGCCCATCTACGAGCAGTACTTC CASSLGTGPIYEQYF
TRBJ2-7 NA TRBV5-1 NA TGCGCCAGCAGCGCCAAAACCACTGGAACCCTCTTGTACGAGCAGTACTTC CASSAKTTGTLLYEQYF
TRBJ1-1 NA TRBV6-5 NA TGTGCCAGCATTCCTTGGCGGGACACCTCTGAAGCTTTCTTT CASIPWRDTSEAFF
TRBJ2-3 NA TRBV13 NA TGTGCCAGCAGCTCCCAAAGACGGCAGAATACGCAGTATTTT CASSSQRRQNTQYF
TRBJ2-6 NA TRBV21-1 NA TGTGCCAGCAGCCCATGGCGGAACAGGGAAGACTCTGGGGCCAACGTCCTGACTTTC CASSPWRNREDSGANVLTF
TRBJ1-1 NA TRBV7-2 NA TGTGCCAGCAGCTTAACAGGGAACACTGAAGCTTTCTTT CASSLTGNTEAFF
TRBJ2-3 NA TRBV7-9 TRBD2 TGTGCCAGCAGCCCCGGGACTAGCGGGAGCGAAAGGACAGATACGCAGTATTTT CASSPGTSGSERTDTQYF
TRBJ1-4 NA TRBV7-9 NA TGTGCCAGCAGCTCAAAAGCGGGGGCCTGGGAAAAACTGTTTTTT CASSSKAGAWEKLFF
TRBJ2-7 NA TRBV5-1 TRBD1 TGCGCCAGCAGCGTCAGCCAGGGGGAAATAGCCTACGAGCAGTACTTC CASSVSQGEIAYEQYF
TRBJ2-7 NA TRBV10-1 NA TGCGCCAGCAGTGAAACAGGGTTGTACGAGCAGTACTTC CASSETGLYEQYF
TRBJ2-7 NA TRBV19 NA TGTGCCAGTAGTATTCGTTCGGGGCTGTCCTACGAGCAGTACTTC CASSIRSGLSYEQYF
TRBJ2-2 NA TRBV2 TRBD2 TGTGCCACGACTACTAGGGGCGGGAGGGCCACCGGGGAGCTGTTTTTT CATTTRGGRATGELFF
TRBJ2-2 NA TRBV10-2 NA TGCGCCAGCAGCCTCGAGGTGGCCGGGGAGCTGTTTTTT CASSLEVAGELFF
TRBJ2-7 NA TRBV11-1 NA TGTGCCAGCAGCTTTTACAGGGCACCCACCTACGAGCAGTACTTC CASSFYRAPTYEQYF
TRBJ2-1 NA TRBV15 TRBD2 TGTGCCACCAGCAGAGAGATAGCGGGAGGCGGTGAGCAGTTCTTC CATSREIAGGGEQFF
TRBJ2-7 NA TRBV27 TRBD1 TGTGCCAGCAGTTTAAGATCAGGGGGCTGGGAGCAGTACTTC CASSLRSGGWEQYF
TRBJ2-5 NA TRBV11-2 TRBD1 TGTGCCAGCAGCCCCTTAGGGGGACAGGGAACAGAGACCCAGTACTTC CASSPLGGQGTETQYF